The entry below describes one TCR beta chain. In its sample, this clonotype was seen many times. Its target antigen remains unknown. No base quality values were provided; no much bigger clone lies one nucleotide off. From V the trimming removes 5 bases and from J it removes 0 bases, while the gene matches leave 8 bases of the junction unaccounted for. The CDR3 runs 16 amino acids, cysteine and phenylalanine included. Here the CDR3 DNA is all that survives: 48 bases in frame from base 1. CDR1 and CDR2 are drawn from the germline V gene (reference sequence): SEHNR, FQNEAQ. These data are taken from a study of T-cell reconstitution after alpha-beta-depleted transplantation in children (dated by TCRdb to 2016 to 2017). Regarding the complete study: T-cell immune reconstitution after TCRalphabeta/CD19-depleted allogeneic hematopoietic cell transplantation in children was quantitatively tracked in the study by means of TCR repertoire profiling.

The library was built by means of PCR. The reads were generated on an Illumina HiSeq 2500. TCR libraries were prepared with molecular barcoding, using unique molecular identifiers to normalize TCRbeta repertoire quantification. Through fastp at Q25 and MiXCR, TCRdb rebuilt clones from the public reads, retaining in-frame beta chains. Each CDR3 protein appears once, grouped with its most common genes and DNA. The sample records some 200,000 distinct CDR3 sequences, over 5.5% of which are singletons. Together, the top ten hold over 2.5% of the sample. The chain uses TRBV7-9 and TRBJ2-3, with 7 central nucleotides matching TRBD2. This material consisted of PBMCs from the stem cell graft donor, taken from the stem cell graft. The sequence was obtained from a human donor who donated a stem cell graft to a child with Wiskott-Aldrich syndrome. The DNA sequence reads TGTGCCAGCAGCCCCCCGACTAGCAGGAGCACAGATACGCAGTATTTT. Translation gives CASSPPTSRSTDTQYF. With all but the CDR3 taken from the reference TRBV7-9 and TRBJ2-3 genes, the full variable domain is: DTGVSQNPRHKITKRGQNVTFRCDPISEHNRLYWYRQTLGQGPEFLTYFQNEAQLEKSRLLSDRFSAERPKGSFSTLEIQRTEQGDSAMYLCASSPPTSRSTDTQYFGPGTRLTVL.